This passage covers 13 T cell receptor beta chains from one sample sequenced in a study of spatial heterogeneity in lung cancer. The antigens these receptors bind are not known. Study-wide results and caveats: The study found that expanded intratumoral alpha and beta TCR counts tracked tumor mutation counts.

Time point noted: sample taken at primary tumor resection. MiXCR, applied by TCRdb to the 5' RACE reads, yields one record per CDR3 protein. The sample lists around 7,900 distinct CDR3 sequences; roughly 13% were seen once. The sample in question was lung tumor tissue, obtained at surgery. The source is a female donor with early-stage non-small cell lung cancer.

By sample fraction, this clonotype is medium-sized. This chain connects TRBV28 to TRBJ2-7; TRBD1 agrees at 10 bases. The CDR3 runs 16 residues. Germline V lookup: CDR1 MDHEN, CDR2 SYDVKM. V shed 2 bases and J 4 bases; nucleotides not matched to a gene: 8. CDR3 DNA sequence: TGTGCCAGCAGTTTAGTGGTCGGGACAGGGGCATACGAGCAGTACTTC. Its translation is CASSLVVGTGAYEQYF. Supplemented by reference TRBV28 and TRBJ2-7, the full variable domain reads DVKVTQSSRYLVKRTGEKVFLECVQDMDHENMFWYRQDPGLGLRLIYFSYDVKMKEKGDIPEGYSVSREKKERFSLILESASTNQTSMYLCASSLVVGTGAYEQYFGPGTRLTVT.

This clonotype was detected ten times or more. The chain is built from TRBV7-9 and TRBJ2-7, with TRBD1 matching 9 bases. The germline gives CDR1 SEHNR, CDR2 FQNEAQ (reference sequence). The CDR3 has 14 amino acids. The V and J ends lost 5 bases and 6 bases, in that order; junction bases with no gene match: 8. CDR3 DNA: TGTGCCAGCAGCCTGATGTCGGGACAGGGCGAGCAGTACTTC. Translated: CASSLMSGQGEQYF.

This clonotype was seen repeatedly, ten times or more. J is TRBJ2-5 and V is TRBV20-1, with D possibly TRBD2 on 6 matching bases. V lost 8 bases and J 5 bases, leaving 15 bases between the germline ends. CDR3 length equals 12 residues. Germline V gene sequence: CDR1 DFQATT, CDR2 SNEGSKA (reference sequence). CDR3 region: CSTQWGRETQYF. The DNA for the CDR3 is TGCAGTACCCAGTGGGGGAGGGAGACCCAGTACTTC.

This clonotype has only a few counts. The rearrangement uses TRBV6-6 and TRBJ2-5; TRBD2 is a possible D gene (6 bases). The CDR3 runs 13 residues. V lost 10 bases, J lost 2 bases, and 14 bases lay in between. Germline V gene sequence: CDR1 MNHNY, CDR2 SVGAGI (reference sequence). The CDR3 sequence is CAMAGTSQETQYF. In nucleotides, the CDR3 is TGTGCCATGGCGGGGACCAGTCAAGAGACCCAGTACTTC.

This clonotype is medium-sized in the sample. CDR3 DNA sequence: TGTGCCAGCATCCTGGACAGGGATAATGAAAAACTGTTTTTT. It yields the protein CASILDRDNEKLFF. The chain joins TRBV6-1 to TRBJ1-4, with 8 bases matching TRBD1. Looked up from germline, CDR1 is MNHNS and CDR2 is SASEGT. The CDR3 is 14 residues long. Unmatched junction bases numbered 5, after V lost 7 bases and J lost 4 bases.

This clonotype was seen at least ten times. This sequence joins TRBV6-2 or TRBV6-3 and TRBJ1-4, with D unclear. The germline V gene encodes CDR1 MNHEY and CDR2 SVGEGT. V was pared by 6 bases and J by 12 bases, with 20 bases between. CDR3 length: 14 amino acids. In DNA form, the CDR3 reads TGTGCCAGCAGCCCCGGACGGCCCCTCACCCAACTGTTTTTT. Translation gives CASSPGRPLTQLFF.

By sample fraction, this clonotype is medium-sized. The chain combines TRBV5-6 with TRBJ2-7, with 11 bases that match TRBD2. This CDR3 spans 15 amino acids. The germline gives CDR1 SGHDT, CDR2 YYEEEE. The V segment lost 6 bases and the J segment 3 bases; nucleotides outside the gene matches: 8. The CDR3 bases are TGTGCCAGCATCAAACTTAGCGGGGGGGTCTACGAGCAGTACTTC. The encoded protein is CASIKLSGGVYEQYF.

Many counts were recorded for this clonotype. This chain joins TRBV5-6 and TRBJ2-1; D gene ambiguous. Between the trimmed V and J ends, which lost 4 bases and 9 bases, there was a span of 11 bases. Germline V CDR1 and CDR2: SGHDT, YYEEEE. The CDR3 is 12 amino acids. DNA of the CDR3: TGTGCCAGCAGCCTTCAAAGTCCTGAGCAGTTCTTC. Translating gives CASSLQSPEQFF.

This clonotype was observed at least ten times. This chain joins TRBV12-3 or TRBV12-4 and TRBJ1-5; D call uncertain. V dropped 6 bases and J dropped 5 bases, with 11 bases sitting between them. CDR3 length equals 13 residues. The CDR3 loop is CASRPGSDQPQHF. The CDR3 nucleotides read TGTGCCAGCAGGCCCGGGTCTGATCAGCCCCAGCATTTT.

This clonotype was observed many times. The rearrangement links TRBV7-9 to TRBJ2-7; D is perhaps TRBD2 (5 bases). V lost 5 bases and J lost 2, with 16 bases in between. The germline CDR1 and CDR2 sequences are SEHNR and FQNEAQ (reference sequence). The CDR3 covers 15 residues. CDR3 amino acids: CASSPTATRAYEQYF. The CDR3 DNA follows: TGTGCCAGCAGCCCGACTGCAACGAGGGCCTACGAGCAGTACTTC.

The chain employs TRBV7-9 and TRBJ1-1; a possible D gene is TRBD1 (5 bases). The CDR3 has 12 amino acids. Germline CDR1 reads SEHNR; CDR2 reads FQNEAQ (reference sequence). The ends were cut back, 1 base at V and 10 bases at J, with 10 bases in the middle. The DNA for the CDR3 is TGTGCCAGCAGCTTAGTCGGGGCTATAGCTTTCTTT. This translates into CASSLVGAIAFF.

In this sample, this clonotype is medium-sized. CDR3 coding DNA: TGTGCCAGCAGTTACCATCTCGGCGGATCCTACGAGCAGTACTTC. This gives the protein CASSYHLGGSYEQYF. The chain has TRBV6-6 and TRBJ2-7; D gene unclear. Trimming shortened V by 2 bases and J by 1 base, and 12 bases separated the two germline ends. Germline V gene lookup returns CDR1 MNHNY and CDR2 SVGAGI (reference sequence). The length of the CDR3 is 15 residues.

This clonotype was counted at least ten times. This sequence joins TRBV7-6 and TRBJ1-1, with D possibly matching TRBD1 (6 bases). Germline V gene sequence: CDR1 SGHVS, CDR2 FNYEAQ. The CDR3 contains 16 residues. V was trimmed by 1 base and J by 1 base, leaving 13 bases between them. The CDR3 sequence: CASSLDPGHTNTEAFF. The DNA of the CDR3 is TGTGCCAGCAGCTTAGATCCGGGACACACGAACACTGAAGCTTTCTTT.